A selection of T cell receptor beta chains follows, all from one sample in a study of CXCR3-negative and CXCR3-positive naive CD8 T cells. TCRdb re-called the 5' RACE reads and shows each CDR3 protein once, DNA omitted. The sample's table shows over 45,000 distinct CDR3 sequences. Sequencing was carried out using memory CD8+ T cells from blood. These receptors were obtained from a human donor in good health. Some clones in this sample may be carry-over from other donors' samples. CDR3s include the opening cysteine and the closing phenylalanine or tryptophan. The order of the fields is clone size, V gene, J gene, CDR3 protein. Rows may omit the clone size; those that give it use once, few, many or a size class.

clone size: -
V gene: TRBV3-1
J gene: TRBJ2-5
CDR3 protein: CASIQVGGETQYF

clone size: -
V gene: TRBV30
J gene: TRBJ2-7
CDR3 protein: CAWRGLTSSYEQYF

clone size: -
V gene: TRBV5-1
J gene: TRBJ1-5
CDR3 protein: CASSLAGGDEGQPQHF

clone size: -
V gene: TRBV15
J gene: TRBJ2-7
CDR3 protein: CATSRDQGVGNEQYF

clone size: -
V gene: TRBV5-1
J gene: TRBJ1-2
CDR3 protein: CASSLEPGAYGYTF

clone size: -
V gene: TRBV6-1
J gene: TRBJ1-1
CDR3 protein: CASSPKGTGATEAFF

clone size: -
V gene: TRBV5-4
J gene: TRBJ2-3
CDR3 protein: CAARASGGTDTQYF

clone size: -
V gene: TRBV7-9
J gene: TRBJ1-1
CDR3 protein: CASSRLTGGKDTEAFF

clone size: -
V gene: TRBV6-5
J gene: TRBJ2-1
CDR3 protein: CASSTDLGGGAKFF

clone size: -
V gene: TRBV7-9
J gene: TRBJ2-1
CDR3 protein: CASSTTSPNEQFF

clone size: -
V gene: TRBV12-3/TRBV12-4
J gene: TRBJ1-2
CDR3 protein: CASSLGHRDNYGYTF

clone size: -
V gene: TRBV12-3/TRBV12-4
J gene: TRBJ2-7
CDR3 protein: CASILAGGHEQYF

clone size: -
V gene: TRBV7-7
J gene: TRBJ2-5
CDR3 protein: CASSLSPLVEETQYF

clone size: -
V gene: TRBV29-1
J gene: TRBJ1-4
CDR3 protein: CSVADNEKLFF

clone size: -
V gene: TRBV7-9
J gene: TRBJ2-3
CDR3 protein: CASSPPLAGPHPSTDTQYF

clone size: -
V gene: TRBV29-1
J gene: TRBJ2-1
CDR3 protein: CSVGGGPNEQFF

clone size: -
V gene: TRBV29-1
J gene: TRBJ1-2
CDR3 protein: CSVETGVGYTF

clone size: -
V gene: TRBV5-1
J gene: TRBJ2-7
CDR3 protein: CASSLGLGAYEQYF

clone size: -
V gene: TRBV12-3/TRBV12-4
J gene: TRBJ2-5
CDR3 protein: CASSLIGQGQETQYF

clone size: -
V gene: TRBV6-2/TRBV6-3
J gene: TRBJ2-7
CDR3 protein: CASSYSLQGTLEQYF

clone size: -
V gene: TRBV5-5
J gene: TRBJ2-7
CDR3 protein: CASSLDSHGPYEQYF

clone size: -
V gene: TRBV4-1
J gene: TRBJ1-1
CDR3 protein: CASSQEKDRDTEAFF

clone size: -
V gene: TRBV27
J gene: TRBJ2-3
CDR3 protein: CASSFALSSADTQYF

clone size: -
V gene: TRBV6-2/TRBV6-3
J gene: TRBJ2-2
CDR3 protein: CASSYVNTGELFF

clone size: -
V gene: TRBV7-9
J gene: TRBJ2-7
CDR3 protein: CASARGSYEQYF

clone size: -
V gene: TRBV7-9
J gene: TRBJ2-5
CDR3 protein: CASSLYVGAPGETQYF

clone size: -
V gene: TRBV27
J gene: TRBJ2-7
CDR3 protein: CASSSTDLGPGGEQYF

clone size: -
V gene: TRBV12-3/TRBV12-4
J gene: TRBJ2-6
CDR3 protein: CASSLGSSSSGANVLTF

clone size: -
V gene: TRBV4-3
J gene: TRBJ2-7
CDR3 protein: CASSQEIAGAHEQYF

clone size: -
V gene: TRBV19
J gene: TRBJ1-5
CDR3 protein: CASTPDRGGNQPKHF

clone size: -
V gene: TRBV29-1
J gene: TRBJ2-2
CDR3 protein: CSVHPEANTGELFF

clone size: -
V gene: TRBV5-1
J gene: TRBJ2-1
CDR3 protein: CASSRRGQPYNEQFF

clone size: -
V gene: TRBV7-3
J gene: TRBJ1-1
CDR3 protein: CASSLSGQANTEAFF

clone size: -
V gene: TRBV15
J gene: TRBJ2-1
CDR3 protein: CATSSGLAGGSEQFF

clone size: -
V gene: TRBV2
J gene: TRBJ2-2
CDR3 protein: CASTPPGFGNTGELFF

clone size: -
V gene: TRBV29-1
J gene: TRBJ2-7
CDR3 protein: CSVGTRSSYEQYF

clone size: -
V gene: TRBV15
J gene: TRBJ2-1
CDR3 protein: CATSAGYNEQFF

clone size: -
V gene: TRBV12-3/TRBV12-4
J gene: TRBJ2-3
CDR3 protein: CASNSHGGRTDTQYF

clone size: -
V gene: TRBV5-6
J gene: TRBJ1-5
CDR3 protein: CASSVRGRDSGGVPQHF

clone size: -
V gene: TRBV6-2/TRBV6-3
J gene: TRBJ1-2
CDR3 protein: CASSHLTRGYTF

clone size: -
V gene: TRBV6-2/TRBV6-3
J gene: TRBJ2-7
CDR3 protein: CASSYSSGTGGCEQYF

clone size: -
V gene: TRBV27
J gene: TRBJ2-7
CDR3 protein: CASGSGTGIPYEQYF

clone size: -
V gene: TRBV11-2
J gene: TRBJ1-2
CDR3 protein: CASSLVQGTFNYGYTF

clone size: -
V gene: TRBV29-1
J gene: TRBJ2-2
CDR3 protein: CSVLGTENTGELFF

clone size: medium-sized
V gene: TRBV6-4
J gene: TRBJ2-1
CDR3 protein: CASSPSSGTGSGEQFF

clone size: -
V gene: TRBV19
J gene: TRBJ2-7
CDR3 protein: CASSIGGAAYEQYF

clone size: -
V gene: TRBV4-3
J gene: TRBJ1-1
CDR3 protein: CASSQITAVHTEALF

clone size: -
V gene: TRBV20-1
J gene: TRBJ2-7
CDR3 protein: CSARGGRDYEQYF

clone size: -
V gene: TRBV28
J gene: TRBJ2-1
CDR3 protein: CASRRTSGGIPEQFF

clone size: -
V gene: TRBV4-2
J gene: TRBJ2-7
CDR3 protein: CASSQEGGEVYEQYF

clone size: medium-sized
V gene: TRBV6-4
J gene: TRBJ2-3
CDR3 protein: CASSDGGSTDTQYF